A selection of T cell receptor beta chains follows, all from one sample in a study of molecular identifiers for immune sequencing clone quantification. Each CDR3 protein gets one entry after TCRdb re-called the PCR reads with MiXCR. The sample records about 510,000 distinct CDR3 sequences, about a quarter being singletons. Sequencing input: naive CD8+ T cells from blood, with Jurkat cell RNA spiked in. These receptors were obtained from a human donor in good health. Some libraries in this study had Jurkat cell RNA spiked in. The CDR3 runs from the conserved cysteine through the conserved F or W. D genes are given only for firm matches. Some rows mark clone size as missing; the rest say once, few, many or name a class of expanded clone.

D: -; V: TRBV28; size: many; J: TRBJ2-2; DNA: TGTGCCAGCAGTTTCCCCCCGGAGCTGTTTTTT; CDR3: CASSFPPELFF
D: -; V: TRBV14; size: few; J: TRBJ1-1; DNA: TGTGCCAGCAGCCAAGGGACGGTGTACGGCACTGAAGCTTTCTTT; CDR3: CASSQGTVYGTEAFF
D: -; V: TRBV2; size: many; J: TRBJ2-7; DNA: TGTGCCAGCAGTGGAGGGGCACCCTACGAGCAGTACTTC; CDR3: CASSGGAPYEQYF
D: TRBD2; V: TRBV15; size: -; J: TRBJ2-1; DNA: TGTGCCACGGGGAGTTTGAGCGCGGGAGGGCCTTTCTACAATGAGCAGTTCTTC; CDR3: CATGSLSAGGPFYNEQFF
D: -; V: TRBV6-5; size: -; J: TRBJ2-1; DNA: TGTGCCAGCAGTTACGCTTCCACAGGGTTGGTCGGTGAGCAGTTCTTC; CDR3: CASSYASTGLVGEQFF
D: -; V: TRBV27; size: -; J: TRBJ2-7; DNA: TGTGCCAGCAGTTTATCGGTCCAGACCGACTACGAGCAGTACTTC; CDR3: CASSLSVQTDYEQYF
D: TRBD1; V: TRBV30; size: few; J: TRBJ2-1; DNA: TGTGCCTGGAGTACAGGGGGGTTTAATGAGCAGTTCTTC; CDR3: CAWSTGGFNEQFF
D: TRBD1; V: TRBV6-1; size: -; J: TRBJ2-7; DNA: TGTGCCAGCAGTGCGGACAGGGCTTACTACGAGCAGTACTTC; CDR3: CASSADRAYYEQYF
D: -; V: TRBV7-9; size: -; J: TRBJ1-2; DNA: TGTGCCAGCAGCTCCGGACAGAACTATGGCTACACCTTC; CDR3: CASSSGQNYGYTF
D: -; V: TRBV6-2/TRBV6-3; size: -; J: TRBJ1-1; DNA: TGTGCCAGCAGTTACTGGGGCTCCAACACTGAAGCTTTCTTT; CDR3: CASSYWGSNTEAFF
D: -; V: TRBV19; size: few; J: TRBJ2-1; DNA: TGTGCCAGTACTCAAGCCCTCTACAATGAGCAGTTCTTC; CDR3: CASTQALYNEQFF
D: -; V: TRBV14; size: -; J: TRBJ2-1; DNA: TGTGCCAGCAGCCCCCCCCCCGCGGGGTACAATGAGCAGTTCTTC; CDR3: CASSPPPAGYNEQFF
D: TRBD1; V: TRBV29-1; size: many; J: TRBJ2-2; DNA: TGCAGCGTTGAAGGCCGGGACAGTCCGAACACCGGGGAGCTGTTTTTT; CDR3: CSVEGRDSPNTGELFF
D: -; V: TRBV2; size: once; J: TRBJ2-7; DNA: TGTGCCAGCGGTGAGACGGCGGTCGAGCAGTACTTC; CDR3: CASGETAVEQYF
D: -; V: TRBV6-5; size: once; J: TRBJ2-5; DNA: TGTGCCAGCAGTTGCCAGGGGATTTCTTGGGGCCAAGAGACCCAGTACTTC; CDR3: CASSCQGISWGQETQYF
D: TRBD2; V: TRBV7-9; size: -; J: TRBJ2-1; DNA: TGTGCCAGCAGCGGGGCTAGCGGGGTCTACAATGAGCAGTTCTTC; CDR3: CASSGASGVYNEQFF
D: TRBD1; V: TRBV28; size: many; J: TRBJ1-4; DNA: TGTGCCAGCACCGGGACAGGGGTTGTGGAAAAACTGTTTTTT; CDR3: CASTGTGVVEKLFF
D: -; V: TRBV9; size: many; J: TRBJ1-5; DNA: TGTGCCAGCAGCGTAGGGACAGGCAATCAGCCCCAGCATTTT; CDR3: CASSVGTGNQPQHF
D: -; V: TRBV10-2; size: few; J: TRBJ1-6; DNA: TGCGCCAGCAGTGAGGGGGGGGATCCTAATTCACCCCTCCACTTT; CDR3: CASSEGGDPNSPLHF
D: TRBD1; V: TRBV12-3/TRBV12-4; size: many; J: TRBJ1-5; DNA: TGTGCCAGCAGTTCCTCCCCGACAGGGAATCAGCCCCAGCATTTT; CDR3: CASSSSPTGNQPQHF
D: -; V: TRBV7-9; size: -; J: TRBJ2-7; DNA: TGTGCCAGCACCCCACCCGTAGCGGAAAGCTCCTACGAGCACTACTTC; CDR3: CASTPPVAESSYEHYF
D: -; V: TRBV7-9; size: many; J: TRBJ2-3; DNA: TGTGCCAGCAGCCCACGGAGGGCCCAAGATATCACAGATACGCAGTATTTT; CDR3: CASSPRRAQDITDTQYF
D: -; V: TRBV2; size: many; J: TRBJ1-1; DNA: TGTGCCAGCAGTGAGGGGCCAGAAGCTTTCTTT; CDR3: CASSEGPEAFF
D: -; V: TRBV28; size: many; J: TRBJ1-5; DNA: TGTGCCAGCAGTACCCGCCGACGCGAAGTAGGGCAGCCCCAGCATTTT; CDR3: CASSTRRREVGQPQHF
D: -; V: TRBV7-9; size: few; J: TRBJ2-3; DNA: TGTGCCAGCACCTTAGAGGGAATTCCGGATACGCAGTATTTT; CDR3: CASTLEGIPDTQYF
D: TRBD2; V: TRBV13; size: many; J: TRBJ2-7; DNA: TGTGCCAGCAGCTTCCCGACTAGCGGGCGCACCTACGAGCAGTACTTC; CDR3: CASSFPTSGRTYEQYF
D: -; V: TRBV12-3/TRBV12-4; size: -; J: TRBJ1-1; DNA: TGTGCCAGCAGTTTATCGGGGGGCCGGCAAACGAACACTGAAGCTTTCTTT; CDR3: CASSLSGGRQTNTEAFF
D: -; V: TRBV9; size: -; J: TRBJ1-1; DNA: TGTGCCAGCAGCGTAGATGGCGCGATCACTGAAGCTTTCTTT; CDR3: CASSVDGAITEAFF
D: -; V: TRBV4-3; size: -; J: TRBJ2-5; DNA: TGCGCCAGCAGCCAAGATCGGACAAAAGCGACCCAGTACTTC; CDR3: CASSQDRTKATQYF
D: TRBD1; V: TRBV4-3; size: many; J: TRBJ1-1; DNA: TGCGCCAGCAGCCAAGATAGAGGGACAGGGGACACTGAAGCTTTCTTT; CDR3: CASSQDRGTGDTEAFF
D: TRBD1; V: TRBV19; size: many; J: TRBJ2-7; DNA: TGTGCCAGTAGTGCCGGGACAGGGTACTACGAGCAGTACTTC; CDR3: CASSAGTGYYEQYF
D: -; V: TRBV6-2/TRBV6-3; size: -; J: TRBJ2-1; DNA: TGTGCCAGCAGTTATCGAGGGTCCTACAATGAGCAGTTCTTC; CDR3: CASSYRGSYNEQFF
D: TRBD1; V: TRBV29-1; size: -; J: TRBJ2-7; DNA: TGCAGCGTTTACACCGGGACAGGGGGCTACGAGCAGTACTTC; CDR3: CSVYTGTGGYEQYF
D: -; V: TRBV3-1; size: few; J: TRBJ1-1; DNA: TGTGCCAGCAGCCAGGACGGGGTTCGAATCTTT; CDR3: CASSQDGVRIF
D: TRBD2; V: TRBV19; size: few; J: TRBJ2-1; DNA: TGTGCCAGTAGTCCCCCCGCGGTAGCGGGGACGTACAATGAGCAGTTCTTC; CDR3: CASSPPAVAGTYNEQFF
D: -; V: TRBV7-9; size: many; J: TRBJ2-2; DNA: TGTGCCAGCAGCTTAACAGGGTACACCGGGGAGCTGTTTTTT; CDR3: CASSLTGYTGELFF
D: TRBD1; V: TRBV27; size: -; J: TRBJ1-5; DNA: TGTGCCAGCAGTCCCACAGGGGGCGGCAATCAGCCCCAGCATTTT; CDR3: CASSPTGGGNQPQHF
D: -; V: TRBV7-8; size: -; J: TRBJ2-3; DNA: TGTGCCAGCAGCTTGATGGGGGGCCAATTGGAAGATACGCAGTATTTT; CDR3: CASSLMGGQLEDTQYF
D: TRBD1; V: TRBV20-1; size: -; J: TRBJ2-7; DNA: TGCAGTGCTAGAGATTTGGGACAGGGTGGTTACGAGCAGTACTTC; CDR3: CSARDLGQGGYEQYF
D: -; V: TRBV6-2/TRBV6-3; size: many; J: TRBJ2-2; DNA: TGTGCCAGCAGTCACCACAGAGAAGACTACACCGGGGAGCTGTTTTTT; CDR3: CASSHHREDYTGELFF
D: -; V: TRBV5-1; size: many; J: TRBJ2-7; DNA: TGCGCCAGCAGCGGCGGGGACCGAACCTACGAGCAGTACTTC; CDR3: CASSGGDRTYEQYF
D: -; V: TRBV24-1; size: few; J: TRBJ2-2; DNA: TGTGCCACCACTCAGGCGGCCACCGGGGAGCTGTTTTTT; CDR3: CATTQAATGELFF
D: -; V: TRBV18; size: -; J: TRBJ2-5; DNA: TGTGCCAGCTCCGCATCCCCCGGGACAAGTCAAGAGACCCAGTACTTC; CDR3: CASSASPGTSQETQYF
D: -; V: TRBV30; size: -; J: TRBJ1-1; DNA: TGTGCCTGGAGTGTACTGTCTCCCCTTGAAGCTTTCTTT; CDR3: CAWSVLSPLEAFF
D: TRBD1; V: TRBV20-1; size: -; J: TRBJ2-7; DNA: TGCAGTGCTGTTCCTGGGGACAGGGGGCCATACGAGCAGTACTTC; CDR3: CSAVPGDRGPYEQYF
D: -; V: TRBV19; size: many; J: TRBJ2-5; DNA: TGTGCCCTAAACTCCTGGCGCCCCCAAGAGACCCAGTACTTC; CDR3: CALNSWRPQETQYF
D: TRBD1; V: TRBV2; size: many; J: TRBJ1-5; DNA: TGTGCCAGCAACGGAGACAGGGGCTATAGCAATCAGCCCCAGCATTTT; CDR3: CASNGDRGYSNQPQHF
D: -; V: TRBV4-1; size: many; J: TRBJ2-7; DNA: TGCGCCAGCAGCCAGGGCAGGGATTCCTACGAGCAGTACTTC; CDR3: CASSQGRDSYEQYF
D: -; V: TRBV19; size: -; J: TRBJ1-5; DNA: TGTGCCAGTAGTATAGAGAATGGGGGGCGGAGGTTCGATCAGCCCCAGCATTTT; CDR3: CASSIENGGRRFDQPQHF
D: -; V: TRBV15; size: many; J: TRBJ1-5; DNA: TGTGCCACCAGCAGAGCGAGGATGGGGTTGGATCAGCCCCAGCATTTT; CDR3: CATSRARMGLDQPQHF
D: -; V: TRBV5-1; size: many; J: TRBJ2-3; DNA: TGCGCCAGCAGAGAGGGGACCACGGGGTATTTT; CDR3: CASREGTTGYF
D: -; V: TRBV7-9; size: many; J: TRBJ2-1; DNA: TGTGCCAGCAGCCCCTGGTCCGCCCACGAGGTAGATGAGCAGTTCTTC; CDR3: CASSPWSAHEVDEQFF
D: -; V: TRBV7-9; size: many; J: TRBJ1-6; DNA: TGTGCCAGCAGCCCGCCGGGGGCAAATTCACCCCTCCACTTT; CDR3: CASSPPGANSPLHF
D: -; V: TRBV7-3; size: few; J: TRBJ1-3; DNA: TGTGCCAGCAGCTCCCTTGAGCGCGGGGCTGGAAACACCATATATTTT; CDR3: CASSSLERGAGNTIYF